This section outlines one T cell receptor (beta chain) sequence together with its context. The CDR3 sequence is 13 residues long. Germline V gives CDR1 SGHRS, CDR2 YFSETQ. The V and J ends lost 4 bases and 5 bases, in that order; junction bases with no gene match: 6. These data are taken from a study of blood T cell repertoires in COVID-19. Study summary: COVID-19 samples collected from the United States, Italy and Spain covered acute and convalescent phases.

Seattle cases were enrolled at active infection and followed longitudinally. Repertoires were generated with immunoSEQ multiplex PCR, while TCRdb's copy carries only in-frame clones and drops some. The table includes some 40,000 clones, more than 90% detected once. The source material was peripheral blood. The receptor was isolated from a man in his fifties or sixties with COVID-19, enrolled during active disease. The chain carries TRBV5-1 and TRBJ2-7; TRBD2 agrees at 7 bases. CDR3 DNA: TGCGCCAGCAGCGAACTAGCGTCCGACGAGCAGTACTTC. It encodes CASSELASDEQYF.